These 11 T cell receptor beta chains came from one sample sequenced in a study of T cells in Graves' hyperthyroidism and ophthalmopathy. Amplification yielded TCR beta CDR3 regions, with RNA transcripts as the source. When the TCR CDR3 underwent first-round RT-PCR, the HTBI primer set was used. In TCRdb, the multiplex PCR reads were re-called with MiXCR into one record per CDR3 protein. The sample carries 500,000 to 600,000 distinct CDR3 sequences, roughly 50% recorded once. Sequenced sample: peripheral blood or thyroid tissue (not recorded which). The receptors shown here come from a young woman with Graves' hyperthyroidism.

Comment on this clonotype: The junction does not match germline at one end; this may be a read error. The chain employs TRBV19 and TRBJ2-7; either TRBD1 or TRBD2 may fit D (5 bases each). The CDR3 is made up of 15 amino acids. Germline CDR1 LNHDA, CDR2 SQIVND (reference sequence). The CDR3 protein is CASSSTGRIPYGQYF. The CDR3 DNA sequence: TGTGCCAGTAGTTCAACGGGGCGTATCCCCTACGGGCAGTACTTC.

This clonotype showed up many times. V usage is TRBV4-1 and J usage is TRBJ2-7; 7 positions match TRBD1. The V segment lost 2 bases and the J segment 2 bases; nucleotides outside the gene matches: 6. Germline CDR1 MGHRA, CDR2 YSYEKL. This CDR3 has 15 residues. The CDR3 region has the DNA TGCGCCAGCAGCCAACCGGGACAGATACCCTACGAGCAGTACTTC. Its translation: CASSQPGQIPYEQYF.

To note about this clonotype: With a much larger clone just one base away, this may be a read error. Lacking the conserved final phenylalanine or tryptophan, this CDR3 likely reflects a read error. The chain employs TRBV11-1 and TRBJ2-7, with 7 bases matching TRBD1. Trimming cost V 5 bases and J 5 bases; bases outside gene matches: 3. The germline V gene has CDR1 SGHAT and CDR2 FQDESV (reference sequence). The length of the CDR3 is 12 residues. The CDR3 DNA reads TGTGCCAGCAGCGAGGGACAGAACGAGCAGTACCTC. Translating it yields CASSEGQNEQYL.

The chain joins TRBV5-6 to TRBJ1-4; D is undetermined. CDR1 SGHDT and CDR2 YYEEEE come from the germline V gene. The CDR3 consists of 15 residues. V was clipped by 2 bases and J by 0 bases, with 8 bases between them. CDR3 sequence (DNA): TGTGCCAGCAGCTTAGTGGCAACAACTAATGAAAAACTGTTTTTT. Its translation: CASSLVATTNEKLFF. Variable domain in full (rest from reference TRBV5-6 and TRBJ1-4): DAGVTQSPTHLIKTRGQQVTLRCSPKSGHDTVSWYQQALGQGPQFIFQYYEEEERQRGNFPDRFSGHQFPNYSSELNVNALLLGDSALYLCASSLVATTNEKLFFGSGTQLSVL.

This clonotype was recorded at least ten times. The chain links TRBV10-3 to TRBJ2-7; TRBD2 aligns across 8 bases. The CDR3 is 15 residues long. The germline V gene has CDR1 ENHRY and CDR2 SYGVKD. J was trimmed by 2 bases and V by 0 bases; bases with no gene match: 3. The CDR3 spells CAISESSGKTYEQYF. CDR3 DNA sequence: TGTGCCATCAGTGAGTCTAGCGGGAAGACCTACGAGCAGTACTTC.

This clonotype has a count of ten or more. This sequence joins TRBV3-1 and TRBJ1-1; weak D call: TRBD1 (6 bases). The CDR3 totals 15 residues. Germline V gene data show CDR1 as LGHDT and CDR2 as YNNKEL (reference sequence). Trimming pared 0 bases from V and 0 bases from J, leaving 8 bases between. DNA for the CDR3: TGTGCCAGCAGCCAAGACAGGGGTCTGAACACTGAAGCTTTCTTT. Its protein is CASSQDRGLNTEAFF.

The V gene is TRBV27, the J gene TRBJ2-6; weak D call: TRBD2 (5 bases). This CDR3 has 16 residues. The germline gives CDR1 MNHEY, CDR2 SMNVEV (reference sequence). V lost 8 bases and J lost 4, with 18 bases in between. CDR3 residues: CASLLPSGEGANVLTF. CDR3 nucleotide sequence: TGTGCCAGCCTCCTCCCGTCTGGGGAGGGGGCCAACGTCCTGACTTTC. The full variable domain, with the rest looked up from reference TRBV27 and TRBJ2-6, is EAQVTQNPRYLITVTGKKLTVTCSQNMNHEYMSWYRQDPGLGLRQIYYSMNVEVTDKGDVPEGYKVSRKEKRNFPLILESPSPNQTSLYFCASLLPSGEGANVLTFGAGSRLTVL.

Points on this clonotype: The conserved phenylalanine or tryptophan normally closing the CDR3 is absent here, so this likely arose from a read error. Because the CDR3's place on the DNA is in doubt, the DNA is left out and the CDR3 is given as listed by TCRdb. The genes are TRBV2 and TRBJ1-3; the table names TRBD1, a call not compared with the DNA. CDR1 is SNHLY and CDR2 is FYNNEI in the germline V gene. The CDR3 is 10 residues long, counting both termini. The CDR3 sequence: CALPGPAGKI.

This clonotype was seen only once. The chain uses TRBV19 and TRBJ1-2; 10 nucleotides align to TRBD1. This CDR3 region has 15 residues. From germline, CDR1 is LNHDA and CDR2 SQIVND (reference sequence). V was clipped by 10 bases and J by 1 base; unmatched bases: 9. The CDR3 region is CATVLGTGVNYGYTF. CDR3 DNA: TGTGCCACCGTACTCGGGACAGGGGTTAACTATGGCTACACCTTC.

V and J are TRBV5-1 and TRBJ1-1; D gene ambiguous. The germline V gene has CDR1 SGHRS and CDR2 YFSETQ. V was cut by 4 bases and J by 2 bases, with 18 bases left in between. The CDR3 covers 16 residues. For the CDR3, the DNA is TGCGCCAGCAGCCCGGAAATTTTCGGGCAAAACACTGAAGCTTTCTTT. The encoded protein is CASSPEIFGQNTEAFF.

As to this clonotype: A much larger clone sits a single nucleotide away, making a read error possible. The J gene is TRBJ2-5, the V gene TRBV5-1; 12 bases fit TRBD2. Germline trimming cut 0 bases from V and 11 bases from J; bases unmatched to any gene: 8. The CDR3 has 15 residues. Germline assignment: CDR1 SGHRS and CDR2 YFSETQ. CDR3 region: CASSLGLLAGGEQYF. In DNA, the CDR3 is TGCGCCAGCAGCTTGGGCCTTCTAGCGGGAGGGGAGCAGTACTTC.